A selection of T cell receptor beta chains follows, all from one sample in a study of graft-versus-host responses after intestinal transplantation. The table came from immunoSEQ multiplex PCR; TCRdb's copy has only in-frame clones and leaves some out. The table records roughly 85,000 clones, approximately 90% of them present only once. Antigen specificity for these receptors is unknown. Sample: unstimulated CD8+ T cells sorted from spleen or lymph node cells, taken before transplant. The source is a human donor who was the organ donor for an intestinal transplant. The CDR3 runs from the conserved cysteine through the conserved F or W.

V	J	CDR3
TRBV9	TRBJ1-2	CASSVATTGYGYTF
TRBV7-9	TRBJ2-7	CASSPTRQGSTYEQYF
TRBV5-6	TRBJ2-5	CASSWTAEETQYF
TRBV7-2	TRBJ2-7	CASSPRPYYYEQYF
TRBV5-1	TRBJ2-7	CASSLASWGQAALAVSYEQYF
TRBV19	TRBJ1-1	CASDDRGTEAFF
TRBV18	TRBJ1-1	CASSPGPPGTGGAGNTEAFF
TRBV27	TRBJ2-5	CASGPGLHQETQYF
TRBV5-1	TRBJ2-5	CASSLYRGAETQYF
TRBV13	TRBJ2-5	CASSGQGGRAETQYF
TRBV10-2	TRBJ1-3	CASRPVTGERNTIYF
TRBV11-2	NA	CASSLDSWGTSYEQYF
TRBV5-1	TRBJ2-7	CASSFVGDEQYF
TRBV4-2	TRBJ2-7	CASSRGASGANEQYF
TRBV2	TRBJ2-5	CASSDGLDQETQYF
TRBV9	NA	CASSVGEGDPYEQYF